This TCR beta chain is from a study of blood T cell repertoires in COVID-19. Study-level information: COVID-19 samples collected from the United States, Italy and Spain covered acute and convalescent phases. Nucleic acid was either cDNA or gDNA, and it came from T cells, B-cell-depleted T cells, or PBMCs.

Authors' analysis steps: For nucleated cells, counts were estimated from reference gene primer amplification. The repertoire was sequenced with immunoSEQ multiplex PCR; TCRdb's copy has only in-frame clones and lacks some. From that table come the V and J calls and clone size; the DNA was used to work out D and trimming. The sample contains some 100,000 clones, over 75% of which appear only once. The CDR3 spans 13 residues. Germline CDR1 MNHNY, CDR2 SVGAGI (reference sequence). With 7 bases clipped from V and 7 bases from J, the junction kept 5 bases outside the gene matches. Sequenced material: peripheral blood. This receptor was taken from a woman aged 60-70 years with acute or convalescent COVID-19. This chain joins TRBV6-6 and TRBJ2-1; TRBD2 aligns across 9 bases. The CDR3 sequence is CASIPSGANEQFF. The CDR3 DNA follows: TGTGCCAGCATACCTAGCGGGGCTAATGAGCAGTTCTTC.